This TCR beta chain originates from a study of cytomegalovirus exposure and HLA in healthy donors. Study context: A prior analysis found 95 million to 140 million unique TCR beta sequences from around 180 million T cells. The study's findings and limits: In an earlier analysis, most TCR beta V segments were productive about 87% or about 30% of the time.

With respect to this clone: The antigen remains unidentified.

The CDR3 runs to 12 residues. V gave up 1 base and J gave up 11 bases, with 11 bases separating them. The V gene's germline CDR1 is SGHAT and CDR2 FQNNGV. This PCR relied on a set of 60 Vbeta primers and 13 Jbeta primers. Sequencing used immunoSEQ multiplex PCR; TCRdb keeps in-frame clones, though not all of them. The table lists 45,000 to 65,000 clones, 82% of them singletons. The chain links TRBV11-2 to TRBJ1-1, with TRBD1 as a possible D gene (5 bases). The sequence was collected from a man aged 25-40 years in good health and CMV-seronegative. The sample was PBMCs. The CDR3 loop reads CASSLAGQGAFF. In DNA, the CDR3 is TGTGCCAGCAGCTTAGCTGGCCAGGGCGCTTTCTTT.